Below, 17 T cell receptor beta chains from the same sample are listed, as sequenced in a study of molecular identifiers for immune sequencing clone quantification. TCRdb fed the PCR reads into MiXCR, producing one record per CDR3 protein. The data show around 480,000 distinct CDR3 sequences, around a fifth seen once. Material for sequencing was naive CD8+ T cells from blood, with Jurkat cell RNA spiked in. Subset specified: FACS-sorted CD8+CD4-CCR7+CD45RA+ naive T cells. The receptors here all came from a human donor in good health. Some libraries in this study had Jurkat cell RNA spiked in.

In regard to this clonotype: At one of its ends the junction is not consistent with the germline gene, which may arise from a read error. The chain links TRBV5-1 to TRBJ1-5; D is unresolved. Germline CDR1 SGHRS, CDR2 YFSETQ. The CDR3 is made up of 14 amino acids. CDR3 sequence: CASGLAGGNQPQHF. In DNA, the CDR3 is TGCGCCAGCGGCTTAGCGGGCGGGAATCAGCCCCAGCATTTT.

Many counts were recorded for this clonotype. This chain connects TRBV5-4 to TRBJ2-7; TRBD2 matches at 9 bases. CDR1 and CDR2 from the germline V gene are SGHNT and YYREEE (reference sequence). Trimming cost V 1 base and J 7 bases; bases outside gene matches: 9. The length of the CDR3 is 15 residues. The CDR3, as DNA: TGTGCCAGCAGCTTGATCGTAGCGGGAGTCGGGGAGCAGTACTTC. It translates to CASSLIVAGVGEQYF. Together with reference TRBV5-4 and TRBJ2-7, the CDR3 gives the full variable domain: ETGVTQSPTHLIKTRGQQVTLRCSSQSGHNTVSWYQQALGQGPQFIFQYYREEENGRGNFPPRFSGLQFPNYSSELNVNALELDDSALYLCASSLIVAGVGEQYFGPGTRLTVT.

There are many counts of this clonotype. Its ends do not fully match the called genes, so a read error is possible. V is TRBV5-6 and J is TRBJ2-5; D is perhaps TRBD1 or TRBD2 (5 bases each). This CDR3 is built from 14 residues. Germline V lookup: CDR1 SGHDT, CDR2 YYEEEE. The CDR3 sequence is CASSQTASQQTQYF. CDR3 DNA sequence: TGTGCCAGCAGCCAGACAGCTAGCCAACAGACCCAGTACTTC.

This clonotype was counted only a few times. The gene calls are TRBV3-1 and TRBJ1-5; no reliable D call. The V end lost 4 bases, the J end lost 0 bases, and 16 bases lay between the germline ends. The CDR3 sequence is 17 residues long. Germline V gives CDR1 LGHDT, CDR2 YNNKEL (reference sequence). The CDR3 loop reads CASSRSKSGVSNQPQHF. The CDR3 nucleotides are TGTGCCAGCAGCCGCAGTAAATCCGGAGTTAGCAATCAGCCCCAGCATTTT.

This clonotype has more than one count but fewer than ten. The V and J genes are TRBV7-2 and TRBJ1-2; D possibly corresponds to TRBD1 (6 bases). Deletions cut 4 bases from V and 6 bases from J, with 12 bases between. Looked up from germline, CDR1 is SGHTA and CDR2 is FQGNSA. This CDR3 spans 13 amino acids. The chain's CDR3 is CASSSTGNHGYTF. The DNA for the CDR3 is TGTGCCAGCAGCTCAACAGGGAACCATGGCTACACCTTC.

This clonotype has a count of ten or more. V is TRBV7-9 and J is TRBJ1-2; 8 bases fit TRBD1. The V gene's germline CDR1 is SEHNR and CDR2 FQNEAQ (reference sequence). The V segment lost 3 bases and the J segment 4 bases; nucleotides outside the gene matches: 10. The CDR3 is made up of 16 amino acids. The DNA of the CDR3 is TGTGCCAGCAGCTTTGGACAGGGTGTAGTGGTCTATGGCTACACCTTC. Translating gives CASSFGQGVVVYGYTF. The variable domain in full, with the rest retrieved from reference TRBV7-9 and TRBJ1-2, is DTGVSQNPRHKITKRGQNVTFRCDPISEHNRLYWYRQTLGQGPEFLTYFQNEAQLEKSRLLSDRFSAERPKGSFSTLEIQRTEQGDSAMYLCASSFGQGVVVYGYTFGSGTRLTVV.

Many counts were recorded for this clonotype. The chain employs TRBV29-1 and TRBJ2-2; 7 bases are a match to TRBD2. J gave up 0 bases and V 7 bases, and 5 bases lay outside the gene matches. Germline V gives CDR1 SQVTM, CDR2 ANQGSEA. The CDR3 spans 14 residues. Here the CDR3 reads CSAAGTTNTGELFF. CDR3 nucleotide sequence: TGCAGCGCAGCTGGGACTACGAACACCGGGGAGCTGTTTTTT.

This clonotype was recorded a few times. CDR3 region: CASSLPPPPIQYF. In nucleotides, the CDR3 is TGTGCCAGCAGCTTGCCCCCCCCGCCCATTCAGTACTTC. The rearrangement joins TRBV11-2 to TRBJ2-4; no clear D. The CDR3 covers 13 residues. Trimming shortened V by 3 bases and J by 9 bases, and 12 bases separated the two germline ends. Germline-derived CDR1 and CDR2 are SGHAT and FQNNGV.

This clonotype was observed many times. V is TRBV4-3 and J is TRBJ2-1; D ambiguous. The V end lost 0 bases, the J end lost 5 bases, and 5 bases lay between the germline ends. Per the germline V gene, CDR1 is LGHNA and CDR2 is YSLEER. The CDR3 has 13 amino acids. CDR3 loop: CASSQDRNNEQFF. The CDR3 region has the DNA TGCGCCAGCAGCCAAGACAGGAACAATGAGCAGTTCTTC.

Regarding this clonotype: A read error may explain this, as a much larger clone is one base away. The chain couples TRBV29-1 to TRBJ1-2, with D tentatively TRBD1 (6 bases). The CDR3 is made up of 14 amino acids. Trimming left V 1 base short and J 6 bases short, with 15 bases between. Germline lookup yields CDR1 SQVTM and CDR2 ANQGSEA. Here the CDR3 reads CSVEASGEGHGYTF. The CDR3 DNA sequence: TGCAGCGTTGAAGCTTCAGGGGAAGGGCATGGCTACACCTTC.

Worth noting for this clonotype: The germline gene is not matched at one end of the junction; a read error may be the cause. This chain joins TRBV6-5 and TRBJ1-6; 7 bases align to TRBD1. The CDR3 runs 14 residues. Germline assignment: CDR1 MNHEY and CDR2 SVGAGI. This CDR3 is CAGSPTGSDSPLHF. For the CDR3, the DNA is TGTGCCGGCAGTCCGACAGGGAGCGACTCACCCCTCCACTTT.

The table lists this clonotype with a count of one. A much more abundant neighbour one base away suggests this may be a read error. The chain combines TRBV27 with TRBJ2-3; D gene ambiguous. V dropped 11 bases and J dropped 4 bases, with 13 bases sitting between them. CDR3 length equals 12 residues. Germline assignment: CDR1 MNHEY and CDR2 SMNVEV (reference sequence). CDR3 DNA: TGTGCCGGCCGGAGACAAGCAGATACGCAGTATTTT. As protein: CAGRRQADTQYF.

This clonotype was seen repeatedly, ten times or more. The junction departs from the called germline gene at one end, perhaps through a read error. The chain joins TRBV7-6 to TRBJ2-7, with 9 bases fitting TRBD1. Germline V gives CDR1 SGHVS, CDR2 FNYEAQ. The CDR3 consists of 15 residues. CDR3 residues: CASSLGTGLGYEQYF. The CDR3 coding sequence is TGCGCCAGCAGCCTCGGGACAGGGTTGGGCTACGAGCAGTACTTC.

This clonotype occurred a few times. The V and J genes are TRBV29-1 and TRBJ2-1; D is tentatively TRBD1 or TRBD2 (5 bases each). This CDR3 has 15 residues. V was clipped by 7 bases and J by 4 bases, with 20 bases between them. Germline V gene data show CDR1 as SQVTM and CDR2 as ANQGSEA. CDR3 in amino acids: CSADLGLAGYNEQFF. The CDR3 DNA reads TGCAGCGCCGACCTGGGGCTAGCCGGGTACAATGAGCAGTTCTTC.

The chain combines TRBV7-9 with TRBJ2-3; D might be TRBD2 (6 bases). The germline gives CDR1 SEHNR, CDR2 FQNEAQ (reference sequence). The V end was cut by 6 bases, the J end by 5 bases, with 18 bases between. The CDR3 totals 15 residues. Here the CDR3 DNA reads TGTGCCAGCAGACATGGCGAACGGGAGTTAGATACGCAGTATTTT. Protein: CASRHGERELDTQYF.

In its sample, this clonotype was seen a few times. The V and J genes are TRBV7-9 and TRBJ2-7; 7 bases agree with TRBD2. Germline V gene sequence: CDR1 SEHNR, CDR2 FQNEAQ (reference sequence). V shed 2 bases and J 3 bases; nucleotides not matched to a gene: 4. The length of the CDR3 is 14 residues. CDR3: CASSLSPSGYEQYF. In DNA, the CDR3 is TGTGCCAGCAGCTTATCCCCTAGCGGCTACGAGCAGTACTTC.

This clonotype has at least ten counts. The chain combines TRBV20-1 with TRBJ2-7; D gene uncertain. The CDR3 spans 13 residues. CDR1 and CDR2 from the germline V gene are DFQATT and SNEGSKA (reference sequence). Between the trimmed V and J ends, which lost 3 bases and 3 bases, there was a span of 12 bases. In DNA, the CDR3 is TGCAGTGCTAGGCCTCCCTCAGTCTACGAGCAGTACTTC. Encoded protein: CSARPPSVYEQYF.